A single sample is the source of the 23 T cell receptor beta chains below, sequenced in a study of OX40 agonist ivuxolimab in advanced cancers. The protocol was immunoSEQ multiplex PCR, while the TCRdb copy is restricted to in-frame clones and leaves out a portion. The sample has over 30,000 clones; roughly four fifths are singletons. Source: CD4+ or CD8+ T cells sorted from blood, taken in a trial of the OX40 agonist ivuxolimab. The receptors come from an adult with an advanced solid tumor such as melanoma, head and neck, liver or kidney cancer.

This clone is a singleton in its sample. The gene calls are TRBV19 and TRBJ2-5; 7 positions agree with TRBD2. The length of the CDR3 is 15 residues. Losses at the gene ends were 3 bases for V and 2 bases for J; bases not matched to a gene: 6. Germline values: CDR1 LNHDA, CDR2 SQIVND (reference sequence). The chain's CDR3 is CASSIRTRGQETQYF. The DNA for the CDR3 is TGTGCCAGTAGTATTAGGACTAGAGGGCAAGAGACCCAGTACTTC.

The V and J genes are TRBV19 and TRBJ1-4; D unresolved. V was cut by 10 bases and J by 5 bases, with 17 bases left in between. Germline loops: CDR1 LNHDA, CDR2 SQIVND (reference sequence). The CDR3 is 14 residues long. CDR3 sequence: CATARTWENEKLFF. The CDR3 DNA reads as TGTGCCACCGCTCGGACTTGGGAAAATGAAAAACTGTTTTTT.

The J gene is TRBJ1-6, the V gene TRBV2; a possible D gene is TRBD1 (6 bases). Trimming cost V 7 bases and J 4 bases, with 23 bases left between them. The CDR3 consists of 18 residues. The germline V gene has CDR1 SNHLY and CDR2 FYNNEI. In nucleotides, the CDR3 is TGTGCCAGCACAAATAGGGCTCGGGGGGCTTCGTATAATTCACCCCTCCACTTT. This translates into CASTNRARGASYNSPLHF.

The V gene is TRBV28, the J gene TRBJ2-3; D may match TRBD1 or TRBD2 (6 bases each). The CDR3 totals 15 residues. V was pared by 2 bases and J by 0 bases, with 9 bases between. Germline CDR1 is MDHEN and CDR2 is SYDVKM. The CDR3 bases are TGTGCCAGCAGTTTACCGGGGGCTAGCACAGATACGCAGTATTTT. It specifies CASSLPGASTDTQYF.

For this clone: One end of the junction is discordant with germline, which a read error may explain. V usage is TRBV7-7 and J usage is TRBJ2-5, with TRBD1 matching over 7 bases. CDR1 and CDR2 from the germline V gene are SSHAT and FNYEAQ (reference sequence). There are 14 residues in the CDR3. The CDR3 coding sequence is TGTGCTAGCAGCTTGAGCAACAGGGGAGAGACCCAGTACTTC. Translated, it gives CASSLSNRGETQYF.

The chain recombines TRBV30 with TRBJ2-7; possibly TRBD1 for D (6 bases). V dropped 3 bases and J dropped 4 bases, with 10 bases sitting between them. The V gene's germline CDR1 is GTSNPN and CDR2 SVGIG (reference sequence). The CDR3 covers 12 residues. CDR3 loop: CAWRNTGYEQYF. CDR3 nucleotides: TGTGCCTGGAGGAATACAGGGTACGAGCAGTACTTC.

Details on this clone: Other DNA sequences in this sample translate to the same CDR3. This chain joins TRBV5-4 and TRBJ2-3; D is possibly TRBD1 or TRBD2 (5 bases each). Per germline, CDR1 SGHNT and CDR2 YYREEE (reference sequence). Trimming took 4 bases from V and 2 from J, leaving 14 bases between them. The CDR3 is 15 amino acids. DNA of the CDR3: TGTGCCAGCAGCCGGGACCCTCCAGTCACAGATACGCAGTATTTT. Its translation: CASSRDPPVTDTQYF.

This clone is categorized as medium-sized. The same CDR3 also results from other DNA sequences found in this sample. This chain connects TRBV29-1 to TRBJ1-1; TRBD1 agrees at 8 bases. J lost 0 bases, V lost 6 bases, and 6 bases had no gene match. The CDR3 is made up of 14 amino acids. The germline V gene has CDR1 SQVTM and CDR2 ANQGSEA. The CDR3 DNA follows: TGCAGCGTGACACAGGGGGGGATGAACACTGAAGCTTTCTTT. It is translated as CSVTQGGMNTEAFF.

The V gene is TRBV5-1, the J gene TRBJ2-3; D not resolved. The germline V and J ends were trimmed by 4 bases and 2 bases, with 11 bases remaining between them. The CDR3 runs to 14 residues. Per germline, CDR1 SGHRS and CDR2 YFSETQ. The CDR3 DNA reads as TGCGCCAGCAGCCCCGGCGGCTACACAGATACGCAGTATTTT. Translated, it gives CASSPGGYTDTQYF.

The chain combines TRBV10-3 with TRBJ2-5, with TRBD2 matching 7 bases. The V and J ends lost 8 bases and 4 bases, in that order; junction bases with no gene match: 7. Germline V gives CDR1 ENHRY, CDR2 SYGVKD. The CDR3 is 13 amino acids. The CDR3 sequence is CAIREVVTETQYF. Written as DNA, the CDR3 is TGTGCCATCCGGGAGGTGGTCACAGAGACCCAGTACTTC.

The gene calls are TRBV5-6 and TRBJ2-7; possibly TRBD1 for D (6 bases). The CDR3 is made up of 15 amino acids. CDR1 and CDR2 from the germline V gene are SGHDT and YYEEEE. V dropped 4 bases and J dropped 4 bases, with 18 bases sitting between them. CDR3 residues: CASSPTPTGPYEQYF. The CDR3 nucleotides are TGTGCCAGCAGCCCCACCCCGACAGGACCGTACGAGCAGTACTTC.

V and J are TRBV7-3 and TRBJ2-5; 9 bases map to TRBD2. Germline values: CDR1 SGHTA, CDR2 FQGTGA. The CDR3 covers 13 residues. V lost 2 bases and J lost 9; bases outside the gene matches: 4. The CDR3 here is CASSLGLAKAQYF. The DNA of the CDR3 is TGTGCCAGCAGCTTAGGACTAGCGAAGGCCCAGTACTTC.

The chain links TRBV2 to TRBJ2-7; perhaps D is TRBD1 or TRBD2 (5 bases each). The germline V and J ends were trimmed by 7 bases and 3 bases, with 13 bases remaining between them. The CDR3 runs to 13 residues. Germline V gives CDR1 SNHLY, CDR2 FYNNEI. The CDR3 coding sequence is TGTGCCAGCATGGGGACCGCTTACTACGAGCAGTACTTC. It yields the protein CASMGTAYYEQYF.

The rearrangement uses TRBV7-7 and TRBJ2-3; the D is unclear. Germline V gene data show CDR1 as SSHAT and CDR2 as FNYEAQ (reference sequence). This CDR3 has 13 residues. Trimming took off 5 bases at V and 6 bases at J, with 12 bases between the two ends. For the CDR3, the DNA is TGTGCCAGCAGCCCGAAGCAGTGGGATACGCAGTATTTT. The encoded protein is CASSPKQWDTQYF.

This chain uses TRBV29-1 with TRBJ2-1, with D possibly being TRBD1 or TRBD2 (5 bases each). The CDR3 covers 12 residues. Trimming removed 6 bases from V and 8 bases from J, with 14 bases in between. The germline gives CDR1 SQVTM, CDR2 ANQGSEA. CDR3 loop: CSVDGASDEQFF. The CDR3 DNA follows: TGCAGCGTGGACGGGGCCTCTGATGAGCAGTTCTTC.

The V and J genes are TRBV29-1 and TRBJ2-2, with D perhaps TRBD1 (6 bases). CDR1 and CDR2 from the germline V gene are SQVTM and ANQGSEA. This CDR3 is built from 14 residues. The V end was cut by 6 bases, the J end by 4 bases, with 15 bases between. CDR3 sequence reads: CSVAGRGATGELFF. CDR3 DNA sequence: TGCAGCGTCGCGGGCAGGGGCGCCACCGGGGAGCTGTTTTTT.

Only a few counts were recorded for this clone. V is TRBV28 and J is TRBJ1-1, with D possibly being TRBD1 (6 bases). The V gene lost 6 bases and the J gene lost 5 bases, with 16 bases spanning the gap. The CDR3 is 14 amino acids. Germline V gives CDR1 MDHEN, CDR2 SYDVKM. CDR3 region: CASSNQGKGTEAFF. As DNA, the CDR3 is TGTGCCAGCAGCAATCAGGGGAAAGGAACTGAAGCTTTCTTT.

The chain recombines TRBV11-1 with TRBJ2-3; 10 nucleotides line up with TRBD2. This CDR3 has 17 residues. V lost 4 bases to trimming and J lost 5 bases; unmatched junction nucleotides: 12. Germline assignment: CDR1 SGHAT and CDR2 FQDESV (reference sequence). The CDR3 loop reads CASSSYSGGPSGDTQYF. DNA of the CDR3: TGTGCCAGCAGCTCCTATAGCGGGGGGCCCTCGGGAGATACGCAGTATTTT.

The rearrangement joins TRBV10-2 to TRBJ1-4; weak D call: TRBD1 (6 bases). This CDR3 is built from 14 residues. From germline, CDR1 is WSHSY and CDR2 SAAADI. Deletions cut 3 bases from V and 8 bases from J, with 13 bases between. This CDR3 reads CASSDSGGQEKLFF. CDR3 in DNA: TGCGCCAGCAGTGACTCGGGGGGGCAGGAAAAACTGTTTTTT.

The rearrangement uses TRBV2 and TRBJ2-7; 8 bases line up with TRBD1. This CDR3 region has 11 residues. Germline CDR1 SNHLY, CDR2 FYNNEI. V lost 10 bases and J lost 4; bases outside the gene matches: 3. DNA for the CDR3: TGTGCCACAGGGGGCGATTACGAGCAGTACTTC. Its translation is CATGGDYEQYF.

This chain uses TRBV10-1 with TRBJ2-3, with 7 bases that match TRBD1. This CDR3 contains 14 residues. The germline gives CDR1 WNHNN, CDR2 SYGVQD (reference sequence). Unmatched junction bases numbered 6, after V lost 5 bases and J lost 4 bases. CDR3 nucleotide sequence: TGCGCCAGCAGTTGGGGACAGTCCGCAGATACGCAGTATTTT. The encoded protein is CASSWGQSADTQYF.

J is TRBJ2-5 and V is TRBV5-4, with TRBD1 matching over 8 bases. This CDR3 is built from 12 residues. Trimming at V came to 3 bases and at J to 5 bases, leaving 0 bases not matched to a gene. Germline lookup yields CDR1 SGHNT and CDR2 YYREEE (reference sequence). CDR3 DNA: TGTGCCAGCAGCTCAGGGGGCGAGACCCAGTACTTC. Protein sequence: CASSSGGETQYF.

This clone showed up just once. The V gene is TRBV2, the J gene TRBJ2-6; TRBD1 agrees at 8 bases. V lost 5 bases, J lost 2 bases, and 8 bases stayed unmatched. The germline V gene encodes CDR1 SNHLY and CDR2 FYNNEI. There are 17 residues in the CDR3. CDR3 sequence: CASSIGQGGPGANVLTF. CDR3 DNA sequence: TGTGCCAGCAGTATCGGACAGGGTGGCCCTGGGGCCAACGTCCTGACTTTC.